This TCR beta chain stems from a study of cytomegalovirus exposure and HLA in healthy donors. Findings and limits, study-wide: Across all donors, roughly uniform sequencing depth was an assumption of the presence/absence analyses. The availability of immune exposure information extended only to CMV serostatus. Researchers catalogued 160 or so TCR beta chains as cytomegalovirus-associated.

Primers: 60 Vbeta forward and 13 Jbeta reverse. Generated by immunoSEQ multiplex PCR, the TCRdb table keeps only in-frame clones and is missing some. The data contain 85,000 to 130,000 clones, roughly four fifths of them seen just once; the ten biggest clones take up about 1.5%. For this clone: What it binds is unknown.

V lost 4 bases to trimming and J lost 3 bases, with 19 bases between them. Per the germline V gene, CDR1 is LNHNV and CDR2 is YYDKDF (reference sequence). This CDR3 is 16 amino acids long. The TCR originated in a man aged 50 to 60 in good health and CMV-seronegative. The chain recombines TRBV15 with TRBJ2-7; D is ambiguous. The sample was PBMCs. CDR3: CATSTNAPANYYEQYF. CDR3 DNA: TGTGCCACCAGCACTAACGCACCGGCTAACTACTACGAGCAGTACTTC.